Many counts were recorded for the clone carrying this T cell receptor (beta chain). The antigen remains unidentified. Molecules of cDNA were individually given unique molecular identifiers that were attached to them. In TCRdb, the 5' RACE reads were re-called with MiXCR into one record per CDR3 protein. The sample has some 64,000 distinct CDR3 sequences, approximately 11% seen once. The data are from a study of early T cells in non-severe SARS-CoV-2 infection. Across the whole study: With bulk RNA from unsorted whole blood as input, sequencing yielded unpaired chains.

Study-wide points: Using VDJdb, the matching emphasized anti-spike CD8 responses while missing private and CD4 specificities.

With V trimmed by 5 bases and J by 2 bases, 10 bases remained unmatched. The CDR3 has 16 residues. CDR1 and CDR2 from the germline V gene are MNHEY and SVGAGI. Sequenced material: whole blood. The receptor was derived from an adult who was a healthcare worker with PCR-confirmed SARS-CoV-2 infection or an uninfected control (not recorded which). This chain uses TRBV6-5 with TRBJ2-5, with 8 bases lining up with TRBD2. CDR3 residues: CASSPARGGNQETQYF. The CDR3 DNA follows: TGTGCCAGCAGTCCCGCTCGGGGGGGGAATCAAGAGACCCAGTACTTC.